This TCR beta chain was identified during a study of radiotherapy plus CTLA-4 blockade in lung cancer (dated by TCRdb to the late 2010s). Describing the broader study: Among enrolled patients, under 20% had an objective response and 25% to 35% reached disease control.

The germline V gene specifies SGHVS as CDR1 and FQNEAQ as CDR2. The CDR3 sequence holds 17 residues, the cysteine and phenylalanine included. Only the CDR3 portion is preserved as DNA: 51 bases, with reading frame beginning at the first base. V ends up 5 bases short and J 0 bases short, with an unmatched junction base count of 1. This clone was recorded once. The specificity of this receptor is unknown. One base away there is no much larger clone; base qualities are not given. General conclusions and limits of the study: Increased serum interferon-beta after radiation, together with early dynamic changes in blood T cell clones, were reported to be the strongest predictors of response. TCR clones derived from tumors expanded in peripheral blood after treatment with radiotherapy and ipilimumab.

The study evaluated CTLA-4 blockade (ipilimumab) given together with focal radiation therapy in patients who had chemo-refractory metastatic non-small-cell lung cancer. Library construction relied on the immunoSEQ multiplex PCR assay. What TCRdb holds here is the immuneACCESS table cut down to in-frame rearrangements. Part of the clones is not present; checked against another copy, under half of the missing clones reflect an unresolved V gene, and the others are unexplained. Present in this sample are roughly 100,000 clones, approximately 78% of which were seen just once. The top ten constitute 3% to 3.5% of the sample.

The receptor comes from a human donor with non-small cell lung cancer who had a partial response to radiotherapy plus ipilimumab. Sequences were derived from peripheral blood, sampled from a patient treated with radiotherapy plus ipilimumab. Recombination linked TRBV7-8 to TRBJ2-6; 13 bases in the middle match TRBD2. CDR3 sequence: CASSRTSGSSGANVLTF. Here is the DNA: TGTGCCAGCAGCCGGACTAGCGGGAGCTCTGGGGCCAACGTCCTGACTTTC. When the CDR3 is completed using the reference TRBV7-8 and TRBJ2-6 genes on either side, the full variable domain is GAGVSQSPRYKVAKRGQDVALRCDPISGHVSLFWYQQALGQGPEFLTYFQNEAQLDKSGLPSDRFFAERPEGSVSTLKIQRTQQEDSAVYLCASSRTSGSSGANVLTFGAGSRLTVL.